Listed below are T cell receptor beta chains from one sample, sequenced in a study of siplizumab effects on memory and regulatory T cells. Assay used: immunoSEQ multiplex PCR; TCRdb lists only in-frame clones, some missing. Of some 52,000 clones detected, nearly 98% appear once; the ten largest clones hold around 0.64%. The sequenced sample consisted of naive CD4+ T cells sorted from blood. The receptor source for this set is a human donor in good health. The CDR3 runs from the conserved cysteine through the conserved F or W. D genes are given only for firm matches.

-	TRBJ2-7	TRBV6-1	CASRLELDDEQYF
TRBD1	TRBJ2-6	TRBV10-3	CAISGRDSSGANVLTF
-	TRBJ1-5	TRBV10-3	CAISAGHSNQPQHF
-	TRBJ2-4	TRBV18	CASSLNRGLKNIQYF
-	TRBJ1-1	TRBV7-3	CASSSDRNTEAFF
TRBD1	TRBJ2-2	TRBV19	CATAGLQGGATGELFF
TRBD1	TRBJ2-1	TRBV19	CASSRDRGLNEQFF
-	TRBJ2-5	TRBV5-1	CASRDQRQGQRETQYF
TRBD2	TRBJ2-3	TRBV7-7	CASSLLAGETDTQYF
-	TRBJ2-6	TRBV7-3	CASGSTGANGANVLTF
-	TRBJ1-1	TRBV20-1	CSADGTEAFF
-	TRBJ1-2	TRBV7-3	CASSQVVGLGYTF
-	TRBJ2-7	TRBV27	CASSPDVKGYEQYF
-	TRBJ2-4	TRBV27	CASSPGQGFNIQYF
-	TRBJ1-2	TRBV7-1	CASSLGDSSYGYTF
TRBD1	TRBJ1-2	TRBV28	CASSAADRIYGYTF
TRBD1	TRBJ1-2	TRBV5-6	CASSYGTGQGRVVNGYTF
-	TRBJ2-1	TRBV7-9	CASSLASTVGEQFF
-	TRBJ2-1	TRBV7-2	CASSLSYNEQFF
-	TRBJ2-1	TRBV14	CASSQDRGAYNEQFF
-	TRBJ1-1	TRBV28	CASSLSSEAFF
-	TRBJ1-1	TRBV25-1	CAIAAGTKAFF
TRBD1	TRBJ2-7	TRBV4-2	CASSQGTGGSYEQYF
-	TRBJ1-5	TRBV5-1	CASSLGSNSNQPQHF
-	TRBJ1-3	TRBV19	CASSMERGNTIYF
-	TRBJ2-7	TRBV10-3	CAISESWTARLYYEQYF
-	TRBJ1-2	TRBV28	CASSPLEWATHGYTF
-	TRBJ2-5	TRBV18	CASSPREETQYF